The T cell receptor (beta chain) under discussion was sequenced for a study of T cell responses to AZD1222 COVID-19 vaccine. Overall study results and limits: Donor demographics were predominantly white British with a female majority; clonal diversity may be underestimated. Spike-specific TCRs gained breadth and depth after people received two AZD1222 doses.

Profiling relied on immunoSEQ multiplex PCR, and the TCRdb table lists in-frame clones only, not all of them. This table has over 130,000 clones, 91% appearing once. A word on this clone: Its target is not known.

V lost 6 bases, J lost 5 bases, and 11 bases lay in between. This CDR3 contains 13 residues. Germline lookup yields CDR1 SNHLY and CDR2 FYNNEI. The sequenced sample was peripheral blood, obtained 28 days after the second dose of the MenACWY control vaccine. The V gene is TRBV2, the J gene TRBJ1-5; D unresolved. This clonotype originated in an adult who received the MenACWY meningococcal vaccine as a control. CDR3 sequence reads: CASRTDTYQPQHF. Written as DNA, the CDR3 is TGTGCCAGCAGGACCGACACTTATCAGCCCCAGCATTTT.